This T cell receptor (beta chain) was sequenced during a study of T cells in Graves' hyperthyroidism and ophthalmopathy. Researchers took RNA transcripts and amplified the TCR beta CDR3 regions from them. The HTBI primer set was used in a first-round RT-PCR of the TCR CDR3. TCRdb fed the multiplex PCR reads into MiXCR, producing one record per CDR3 protein. Here the sample spans some 760,000 distinct CDR3 sequences, about 14% being singletons. The sample holds many counts of this clonotype. The target antigen is unknown. Absent ophthalmopathy progression within 18 months defined stable Graves' hyperthyroidism. The patients, who ranged from 18 to 65 in age, presented with newly diagnosed hyperthyroidism lasting under 2 months. The V gene lost 0 bases and the J gene lost 2 bases, with 10 bases spanning the gap. Germline assignment: CDR1 PRHDT and CDR2 FYEKMQ (reference sequence). The CDR3 is 15 amino acids.

Study results and caveats: A 13 V-J signature model discriminated ophthalmopathy versus stable hyperthyroidism.

The sequenced material came from blood. The chain links TRBV13 to TRBJ2-5; possibly TRBD1 for D (5 bases). This TCR was recovered from a woman in her late teens or twenties with Graves' hyperthyroidism. The CDR3 nucleotides read TGTGCCAGCAGCTTAGGCGGCAGGGATCAAGAGACCCAGTACTTC. This gives the protein CASSLGGRDQETQYF.